These 29 T cell receptor beta chains were sequenced from one sample in a study of CD8+CD57+ T cells in acquired aplastic anemia. Genomic DNA, serving as template, underwent TCR beta VDJ and CDR3 profiling. TCRdb recomputed calls from the reads with MiXCR, one row per CDR3 protein. This table holds hundreds of thousands of distinct CDR3 sequences, about two thirds found once. Sequencing input: sorted CD4+, CD8+, or CD8+CD57+ T cells (not recorded which) from PBMCs. The source is a human donor in good health, serving as a control.

CDR3 residues: CASSTRWTSGDEYF. The DNA of the CDR3 is TGTGCCAGCAGCACGCGGTGGACCTCCGGTGATGAGTACTTC. This chain joins TRBV7-8 and TRBJ2-7; D unresolved. The V end was cut by 5 bases, the J end by 11 bases, with 22 bases between. This CDR3 is built from 14 residues. CDR1 is SGHVS, CDR2 FQNEAQ, per germline.

Of note for this clonotype: A much larger clone sits a single nucleotide away, making a read error possible. The V and J genes are TRBV6-6 and TRBJ1-2, with a possible D match to TRBD1 (5 bases). CDR3 length equals 15 residues. CDR1 is MNHNY, CDR2 SVGAGI, per germline (reference sequence). V was pared by 5 bases and J by 0 bases, with 13 bases between. For the CDR3, the DNA is TGTGCCAGCAGTACTCGACTGGGGGCTAACTATGGCTACACCTTC. Amino acids: CASSTRLGANYGYTF.

This clonotype showed up many times. The DNA of the CDR3 is TGTGCCAGCAGCACTGACAGAAACACTGAAGCTTTCTTT. It specifies CASSTDRNTEAFF. The chain recombines TRBV11-2 with TRBJ1-1; TRBD1 might be the D (5 bases). The CDR3 sequence is 13 residues long. In germline, CDR1 is SGHAT, CDR2 FQNNGV. V lost 5 bases to trimming and J lost 2 bases, with 9 bases between them.

This clonotype was counted at least ten times. The chain carries TRBV7-6 and TRBJ2-5; D is unresolved. There are 14 residues in the CDR3. Trimming removed 3 bases at V and 0 bases at J, with 8 bases between. The germline gives CDR1 SGHVS, CDR2 FNYEAQ. The CDR3 nucleotides are TGTGCCAGCAGCTTGGTTAGCAACCAAGAGACCCAGTACTTC. Its translation: CASSLVSNQETQYF.

The genes are TRBV7-8 and TRBJ1-5; D not resolved. CDR1 is SGHVS and CDR2 is FQNEAQ in the germline V gene. V lost 6 bases and J 6 bases, leaving 27 bases between the germline ends. There are 18 residues in the CDR3. The CDR3 reads CASSRIGRARAKRQPQHF. CDR3 nucleotides: TGTGCCAGCAGTCGTATCGGGAGGGCGCGTGCGAAGCGTCAGCCCCAGCATTTT.

The CDR3 DNA is TGTGCCAGCAGTTTGACTAGCGGGCCGGGGGAGCAGTACTTC. The encoded protein is CASSLTSGPGEQYF. The chain carries TRBV12-3 or TRBV12-4 and TRBJ2-7; 10 positions agree with TRBD2. This CDR3 spans 14 amino acids. The V segment lost 3 bases and the J segment 7 bases; nucleotides outside the gene matches: 6.

The chain has TRBV19 and TRBJ2-4, with 8 bases identical to TRBD1. The V gene end was trimmed by 3 bases and the J gene end by 6 bases; junction bases not matched to a gene: 4. Germline V gene sequence: CDR1 LNHDA, CDR2 SQIVND (reference sequence). This CDR3 has 14 amino acids. The DNA of the CDR3 is TGTGCCAGTAGTATCGCGGGACAGGTAAACATTCAGTACTTC. It yields the protein CASSIAGQVNIQYF.

This clonotype occurred many times. The junction does not match germline at one end; this may be a read error. V gene TRBV6-5 combines with J gene TRBJ1-1; D gene unclear. The CDR3 loop spans 13 amino acids. The V gene's germline CDR1 is MNHEY and CDR2 SVGAGI. CDR3 residues: CASGYVGNTEAFF. The CDR3 DNA sequence: TGTGCCAGCGGTTACGTGGGGAACACTGAAGCTTTCTTT.

This clonotype was recorded a few times. The rearrangement joins TRBV6-1 to TRBJ1-1; 7 bases agree with TRBD1. V was pared by 5 bases and J by 4 bases, with 10 bases of the junction left unmatched. CDR3 length: 15 amino acids. Looked up from germline, CDR1 is MNHNS and CDR2 is SASEGT. Written as DNA, the CDR3 is TGTGCCAGCAGTAGGCCGACAGGGTTGATCACTGAAGCTTTCTTT. It yields the protein CASSRPTGLITEAFF.

This chain connects TRBV12-3 or TRBV12-4 to TRBJ1-1; D call uncertain. V lost 3 bases and J 0 bases, leaving 5 bases between the germline ends. There are 13 residues in the CDR3. In nucleotides, the CDR3 is TGTGCCAGCAGTTTTCAAATGAACACTGAAGCTTTCTTT. This codes for CASSFQMNTEAFF.

The chain has TRBV5-6 and TRBJ2-7, with D possibly being TRBD1 (6 bases). Trimming removed 6 bases from V and 9 bases from J, with 25 bases in between. This CDR3 has 15 amino acids. Germline CDR1 and CDR2: SGHDT and YYEEEE. DNA for the CDR3: TGTGCCAGCAACAAACCGGGACGACAGGCCTTTCGGCAGTACTTC. Its translation is CASNKPGRQAFRQYF.

Turning to this clonotype: At one end, the junction sequence differs from germline, possibly due to a read error. V and J are TRBV7-8 and TRBJ1-2; TRBD1 might be the D (5 bases). Germline V CDR1 and CDR2: SGHVS, FQNEAQ. The CDR3 is 14 residues long. The CDR3 nucleotides read TGTGCCAGCAGATCCGGGACGGGGCCGCTAGTCTACAAGTTC. Protein: CASRSGTGPLVYKF.

The genes are TRBV9 and TRBJ1-3; D is undetermined. Trimming pared 10 bases from V and 0 bases from J, leaving 17 bases between. Per the germline V gene, CDR1 is SGDLS and CDR2 is YYNGEE. The CDR3 totals 15 residues. CDR3 DNA: TGTGCCGGCCCCGAAAGTCACGACTCTGGAAACACCATATATTTT. Translated: CAGPESHDSGNTIYF.

CDR3 sequence (DNA): TGTGCCAGCAGTCCGGGGAGGGCAGACCATTCACCCCTCCACTTT. Translated: CASSPGRADHSPLHF. The chain carries TRBV12-3 or TRBV12-4 and TRBJ1-6; no reliable D call. Trimming stripped 5 bases from V and 8 bases from J, with 16 bases between. This CDR3 comprises 15 residues.

As regards this clonotype: This CDR3 fails to terminate in the conserved phenylalanine or tryptophan, so it likely reflects a read error. The limits of the CDR3 on the DNA are not certain, so only TCRdb's listed CDR3 is given. This rearrangement joins TRBV7-2 to TRBJ1-1. Germline assignment: CDR1 SGHTA and CDR2 FQGNSA. The CDR3 is 13 residues long, counting both termini. The CDR3 loop reads CASSLPRNTDTLY.

This chain joins TRBV7-9 and TRBJ2-2; TRBD2 matches 11 bases. Per germline, CDR1 SEHNR and CDR2 FQNEAQ (reference sequence). V trimming: 6 bases; J trimming: 7 bases; junction bases outside the gene matches: 7. The CDR3 loop spans 15 amino acids. The CDR3 nucleotides read TGTGCCAGCAGGTCTAGCGGGGGGCCTGTCGGGGAGCTGTTTTTT. Protein sequence: CASRSSGGPVGELFF.

The CDR3 DNA reads as TGTGCCAGCAGCTCATCCGGGACAGGGGCGAATGAGCAGTTCTTC. It is translated as CASSSSGTGANEQFF. The chain couples TRBV11-2 to TRBJ2-1; 10 bases are a match to TRBD1. V trimming: 4 bases; J trimming: 7 bases; junction bases outside the gene matches: 7. Germline V gives CDR1 SGHAT, CDR2 FQNNGV. The CDR3 loop spans 15 amino acids.

Of note for this clonotype: The junction departs from the called germline gene at one end, perhaps through a read error. The chain uses TRBV12-3 or TRBV12-4 and TRBJ1-4; D perhaps matches TRBD1 (5 bases). The CDR3 is 13 amino acids. The CDR3 nucleotides are TGTGCCAGCACGGTCAGGGAAAATGTAAAACTGTTTTTT. Residues: CASTVRENVKLFF.

As concerns this clonotype: Since a much larger clone is just one base distant, this may be a read error. V usage is TRBV6-4 and J usage is TRBJ1-3; no clear D gene. The germline V and J ends were trimmed by 2 bases and 2 bases, with 16 bases remaining between them. Germline CDR1 MRHNA, CDR2 SNTAGT. The length of the CDR3 is 17 residues. In nucleotides, the CDR3 is TGTGCCAGCAGTGACCCTGGTTTCGGCCTTCCTGGAAACACCATATATTTT. It specifies CASSDPGFGLPGNTIYF.

In nucleotides, the CDR3 is TGTGCCAGCAGTGCGGGACAGACAACTAATGACGAACTGTTTTTT. Encoded protein: CASSAGQTTNDELFF. V and J are TRBV9 and TRBJ1-4; 7 nucleotides agree with TRBD1. The germline V gene encodes CDR1 SGDLS and CDR2 YYNGEE. The CDR3 totals 15 residues. Trimming removed 5 bases from V and 12 bases from J; junction bases left unmatched: 16.

Ten or more counts support this clonotype. This rearrangement joins TRBV7-2 to TRBJ1-2, with TRBD1 matching 11 bases. Germline CDR1 SGHTA, CDR2 FQGNSA. The V and J ends lost 5 bases and 10 bases, in that order; junction bases with no gene match: 6. The CDR3 extends over 13 amino acids. The CDR3 loop is CASSTPGQGVYTF. CDR3 nucleotide sequence: TGTGCCAGCAGCACACCGGGACAGGGGGTCTACACCTTC.

This clonotype was picked up a small number of times. A much larger clone differs from this one at a single base, so this may be a read error. The rearrangement uses TRBV19 and TRBJ1-4; a weak D match, TRBD1 (6 bases). Germline CDR1 reads LNHDA; CDR2 reads SQIVND (reference sequence). The CDR3 runs to 14 residues. The CDR3 is CTSSATGTREKLFF. The CDR3 DNA reads TGTACCAGTAGTGCCACCGGGACAAGAGAAAAACTGTTTTTT.

The V call is TRBV12-3 or TRBV12-4, the J call TRBJ2-3, with TRBD2 matching 13 bases. The CDR3 loop spans 16 amino acids. The J segment lost 5 bases and the V segment lost 5 bases, leaving 7 bases of the junction unmatched. The CDR3 here is CASSKTSGGVGDTQYF. The CDR3 DNA is TGTGCCAGCAGTAAAACTAGCGGGGGGGTGGGAGATACGCAGTATTTT.

The V gene is TRBV5-4, the J gene TRBJ1-1; D not certain. The CDR3 contains 14 residues. Germline assignment: CDR1 SGHNT and CDR2 YYREEE (reference sequence). Trimming pared 5 bases from V and 4 bases from J, leaving 15 bases between. CDR3: CASSMTRSATEAFF. The CDR3 bases are TGTGCCAGCAGTATGACACGATCGGCCACTGAAGCTTTCTTT. The full variable domain, its missing parts supplied by reference TRBV5-4 and TRBJ1-1, is ETGVTQSPTHLIKTRGQQVTLRCSSQSGHNTVSWYQQALGQGPQFIFQYYREEENGRGNFPPRFSGLQFPNYSSELNVNALELDDSALYLCASSMTRSATEAFFGQGTRLTVV.

The J gene is TRBJ2-1, the V gene TRBV29-1; D call uncertain. V was clipped by 5 bases and J by 10 bases, with 12 bases between them. The germline V gene encodes CDR1 SQVTM and CDR2 ANQGSEA. The CDR3 has 11 residues. CDR3 amino acids: CSVRMVWEQFF. In nucleotides, the CDR3 is TGCAGCGTTAGAATGGTCTGGGAGCAGTTCTTC.

The chain uses TRBV7-3 and TRBJ1-2; the D gene is possibly TRBD1 (6 bases). The CDR3 length is 15 residues. Germline V CDR1 and CDR2: SGHTA, FQGTGA. V lost 2 bases to trimming and J lost 8 bases, with 18 bases between them. CDR3 amino acids: CASSLVARGEGGYTF. The CDR3 DNA sequence: TGTGCCAGCAGCTTAGTAGCCAGGGGAGAAGGGGGCTACACCTTC.

This clonotype was seen many times. Written as DNA, the CDR3 is TGTGCCAGCAGTTTAAGACCCGTAAGGGGGCATAATTCACCCCTCCACTTT. It is translated as CASSLRPVRGHNSPLHF. This chain joins TRBV27 and TRBJ1-6, with 7 bases lining up with TRBD1. V was clipped by 2 bases and J by 5 bases; unmatched bases: 9. The CDR3 spans 17 residues. Germline V gives CDR1 MNHEY, CDR2 SMNVEV (reference sequence).

CDR3 DNA sequence: TGTGCCAGCAGTCCTGGTTGGGGGATTAATTCACCCCTCCACTTT. Encoded protein: CASSPGWGINSPLHF. The chain uses TRBV2 and TRBJ1-6; maybe TRBD1 (5 bases). The CDR3 covers 15 residues. Trimming removed 5 bases at V and 6 bases at J, with 14 bases between. The germline V gene has CDR1 SNHLY and CDR2 FYNNEI.

This clonotype came up a few times. Here the CDR3 DNA reads TGTGCCATCAAAGGCACAAACTCAAATGAAAAACTGTTTTTT. As protein: CAIKGTNSNEKLFF. This chain links TRBV10-3 with TRBJ1-4; no definite D call. CDR1 and CDR2 from the germline V gene are ENHRY and SYGVKD. Trimming took 7 bases from V and 5 from J, leaving 14 bases between them. The length of the CDR3 is 14 residues.